These T cell receptor beta chains were read from a single sample in a study of cytomegalovirus exposure and HLA in healthy donors. Sequencing used immunoSEQ multiplex PCR; TCRdb keeps in-frame clones, though not all of them. Counted here are roughly 140,000 clones, approximately 80% occurring once; the ten biggest clones make up around 2.4%. The sample comprised PBMCs. The receptors stem from a male donor in good health and CMV-seronegative. CDR3s include the opening cysteine and the closing phenylalanine or tryptophan. The D gene is left open where the match is weak. Clone size is stated in some rows and not others, as once, few, many or a class when expanded.

TRBV6-1	few	TRBJ2-4	NA	CASSELGGLAKNIQYF	TGTGCCAGCAGTGAATTAGGAGGTCTAGCCAAAAACATTCAGTACTTC
TRBV28	few	TRBJ2-7	NA	CASSFSDYASYEQYF	TGTGCCAGCAGTTTTTCAGACTATGCCTCCTACGAGCAGTACTTC
TRBV18	NA	TRBJ1-6	NA	CASSPTLAGFDNSPLHF	TGTGCCAGCTCACCCACCTTGGCCGGGTTCGATAATTCACCCCTCCACTTT
TRBV5-1	NA	TRBJ2-1	NA	CASSLTVSYNEQFF	TGCGCCAGCAGCTTGACGGTATCCTACAATGAGCAGTTCTTC
TRBV19	NA	TRBJ2-3	NA	CASSIGGLDTQYF	TGTGCCAGTAGTATTGGAGGGCTCGATACGCAGTATTTT
TRBV27	NA	TRBJ2-5	NA	CASSPRQPQETQYF	TGTGCCAGCAGCCCTCGACAGCCGCAAGAGACCCAGTACTTC
TRBV9	NA	TRBJ1-2	TRBD1	CASSVGDRPGYTF	TGTGCCAGCAGCGTGGGGGACAGGCCTGGCTACACCTTC
TRBV29-1	NA	TRBJ2-3	TRBD1	CSGDRDVTDTQYF	TGCAGCGGGGACAGGGATGTTACAGATACGCAGTATTTT
TRBV10-1	few	TRBJ2-1	NA	CASSPGHMDEQFF	TGCGCCAGCAGCCCGGGACACATGGATGAGCAGTTCTTC
TRBV5-1	NA	TRBJ2-7	TRBD1	CASSLGTGVGEQYF	TGCGCCAGCAGCTTGGGGACAGGGGTTGGCGAGCAGTACTTC
TRBV27	NA	TRBJ1-5	NA	CASSSSGNQPQHF	TGTGCCAGCAGTTCCAGCGGCAATCAGCCCCAGCATTTT
TRBV7-2	NA	TRBJ2-7	TRBD2	CASSLRETDLYEQYF	TGTGCCAGCAGCTTGCGGGAGACTGACCTATACGAGCAGTACTTC
TRBV29-1	NA	TRBJ1-1	NA	CSVGGRLNTEAFF	TGCAGCGTTGGTGGCAGATTGAACACTGAAGCTTTCTTT
TRBV5-1	NA	TRBJ2-1	NA	CASSPTYLQGNEQFF	TGCGCCAGCAGCCCAACTTACCTCCAGGGGAATGAGCAGTTCTTC
TRBV5-4	NA	TRBJ2-3	TRBD1	CASRTGGGGRRSTDTQYF	TGTGCCAGCAGAACAGGGGGCGGAGGTCGGAGGAGCACAGATACGCAGTATTTT
TRBV10-3	NA	TRBJ2-7	TRBD2	CAISETSGTSGSYEQYF	TGTGCCATCAGTGAGACTTCCGGGACTAGCGGCTCCTACGAGCAGTACTTC
TRBV27	NA	TRBJ2-3	TRBD2	CASSPRAAGLAGVYTQYF	TGTGCCAGCAGTCCCCGTGCGGCGGGACTAGCGGGAGTGTATACGCAGTATTTT
TRBV10-3	few	TRBJ2-3	NA	CAISTGENTQYF	TGTGCCATCTCTACCGGGGAGAATACGCAGTATTTT
TRBV29-1	NA	TRBJ1-2	TRBD1	CSVVQGAGGYTF	TGCAGCGTTGTTCAGGGGGCGGGTGGCTACACCTTC
TRBV7-6	NA	TRBJ2-7	NA	CASSSPLAEVSHEQYF	TGTGCCAGCAGCTCCCCGCTGGCGGAGGTGTCCCACGAGCAGTACTTC
TRBV6-1	NA	TRBJ2-4	NA	CASSEVAGSSNIQYF	TGTGCCAGCAGTGAAGTGGCGGGGTCCTCAAACATTCAGTACTTC
TRBV4-1	NA	TRBJ1-4	NA	CASSREEKLFF	TGCGCCAGCAGCCGGGAGGAAAAACTGTTTTTT
TRBV7-9	NA	TRBJ2-7	TRBD2	CASSPSGSSYEQYF	TGTGCCAGCAGCCCCAGCGGGAGCTCCTACGAGCAGTACTTC
TRBV6-4	few	TRBJ2-1	TRBD2	CASSDPGLAVNEQFF	TGTGCCAGCAGTGACCCGGGACTAGCGGTTAATGAGCAGTTCTTC
TRBV7-2	NA	TRBJ1-4	NA	CASSSAGGAREKLFF	TGTGCCAGCAGCTCGGCGGGGGGGGCCCGTGAAAAACTGTTTTTT
TRBV27	NA	TRBJ2-2	NA	CASSVQGGGELFF	TGTGCCAGCAGTGTCCAGGGGGGCGGGGAGCTGTTTTTT
TRBV29-1	NA	TRBJ2-7	NA	CSVARRDGSRHF	TGCAGCGTTGCCCGCAGGGATGGCTCCAGGCACTTC
TRBV7-8	NA	TRBJ2-1	TRBD2	CASSLILAGGPYNEQFF	TGTGCCAGCAGCTTAATACTAGCGGGAGGGCCCTACAATGAGCAGTTCTTC
TRBV5-8	NA	TRBJ1-1	NA	CASSPLSGTEAFF	TGTGCCAGCAGCCCCCTTAGTGGCACTGAAGCTTTCTTT
TRBV6-5	NA	TRBJ2-7	NA	CATLSGYPFGDEQYF	TGTGCCACCCTCTCTGGCTACCCCTTCGGGGACGAGCAGTACTTC
TRBV19	NA	TRBJ1-2	TRBD1	CASSIAPGGLGYTF	TGTGCCAGTAGTATAGCCCCAGGGGGCCTTGGCTACACCTTC
TRBV5-4	NA	TRBJ1-5	TRBD1	CASSPGTGFDQPQHF	TGTGCCAGCAGCCCGGGGACAGGGTTCGATCAGCCCCAGCATTTT
TRBV15	few	TRBJ1-5	NA	CATSVGTSAQPQHF	TGTGCCACCAGCGTAGGGACATCGGCCCAGCCCCAGCATTTT